This T cell receptor (beta chain) is from a study of type 1 regulatory T cells. MiXCR, run by TCRdb on the reads, gives a single entry per CDR3 protein. Of 80,000 to 100,000 distinct CDR3 sequences listed, roughly 31% are singletons. The V gene's germline CDR1 is DFQATT and CDR2 SNEGSKA (reference sequence). The CDR3 is made up of 13 amino acids. The trim removed 6 bases at V and 6 bases at J, leaving 11 bases unmatched. This clonotype was detected a few times. Sequencing used CD4+ T cells, either the whole sample or a sorted fraction (not recorded which). The chain couples TRBV20-1 to TRBJ2-7; the match to TRBD1 covers 7 bases. This TCR derives from a human donor in good health. In DNA, the CDR3 is TGCAGTGCACCCAGGACAGGTTTGCGCGAGCAGTACTTC. Its translation is CSAPRTGLREQYF.